This T cell receptor beta chain was recorded in a study of glioma-infiltrating T cells. This CDR3 has 14 amino acids. Germline CDR1 is LGHNA and CDR2 is YNFKEQ. V shed 1 base and J 3 bases; nucleotides not matched to a gene: 3. Using RNA template, CDR3s of TCR alpha and beta were amplified with iRepertoire arm-PCR. In TCRdb, the multiplex PCR reads were re-called with MiXCR into one record per CDR3 protein. The repertoire includes approximately 93,000 distinct CDR3 sequences, roughly 40% of them detected once, and roughly two fifths sits in the top ten. This clonotype was seen many times. This clonotype was sampled from a human donor with low-grade glioma or glioblastoma, undergoing nonglioma brain surgery, or in good health (not recorded which). Sequencing input: glioma tissue, nonneoplastic brain tissue, or PBMCs (not recorded which). The chain carries TRBV4-2 and TRBJ2-7; 7 nucleotides agree with TRBD1. The CDR3 is CASSQGDSFYEQYF. CDR3 nucleotide sequence: TGTGCCAGCAGCCAAGGGGACAGCTTCTACGAGCAGTACTTC.